The clone carrying this T cell receptor beta chain has a single count. Treatment in this sample: 15 to 20 received Ad26.COV2.S at low or high dose, single or two shots; about 5 received placebo; per-sample allocation not given. After the first vaccine or placebo injection, samples were drawn on day 63. The sample originates from a study of Ad26.COV2.S vaccination and SARS-CoV-2 variants. For the study at large: Within the COV1001 Ad26.COV2.S trial arm, the donor was enrolled.

TCRdb keeps only in-frame clones here, not all; method: immunoSEQ multiplex PCR. The sample holds around 400,000 clones, around 90% seen once. The sequence came from a person aged 18-60 years who received the Ad26.COV2.S COVID-19 vaccine or a placebo. The source material was peripheral blood, sampled in a trial of Ad26.COV2.S vaccine versus placebo.

The CDR3 DNA sequence: TGTGCCAGCAGCTTACTAGGCCGGGGGGAGACCCAGTACTTC. Encoded protein: CASSLLGRGETQYF. V usage is TRBV7-2 and J usage is TRBJ2-5; the D gene is possibly TRBD2 (6 bases). Germline CDR1 SGHTA, CDR2 FQGNSA. The ends were cut back, 2 bases at V and 5 bases at J, with 12 bases in the middle. This CDR3 spans 14 amino acids.